This TCR beta chain was retrieved from a study of cytomegalovirus exposure and HLA in healthy donors. The PCR made use of 60 Vbeta and 13 Jbeta primers. The assay was immunoSEQ multiplex PCR, and TCRdb's table has in-frame clones only and misses some. The sample has around 50,000 clones, 55% to 80% seen once. This CDR3 has 13 residues. Trimming left V 0 bases short and J 6 bases short, with 9 bases between. Germline V gene data show CDR1 as SGHDT and CDR2 as YYEEEE. Sequencing was carried out using PBMCs. The chain recombines TRBV5-6 with TRBJ1-1, with unresolved D. The TCR sequence derives from a woman in her fifties or sixties in good health and CMV-seropositive. The CDR3, as DNA: TGTGCCAGCAGCTTGGGGAGAAGAGCTGAAGCTTTCTTT. Translating it yields CASSLGRRAEAFF. The full variable domain, with the rest looked up from reference TRBV5-6 and TRBJ1-1, is DAGVTQSPTHLIKTRGQQVTLRCSPKSGHDTVSWYQQALGQGPQFIFQYYEEEERQRGNFPDRFSGHQFPNYSSELNVNALLLGDSALYLCASSLGRRAEAFFGQGTRLTVV.